Each of the 11 T cell receptor beta chains below was sequenced from the same sample in a study of early T cells in non-severe SARS-CoV-2 infection. TCRdb re-called the 5' RACE reads with MiXCR, one entry per CDR3 protein. The repertoire holds tens of thousands of distinct CDR3 sequences, with about 10% as singletons. Sequencing was done on a sample of whole blood. These receptors originate from an adult who was a healthcare worker with PCR-confirmed SARS-CoV-2 infection or an uninfected control (not recorded which).

This clonotype was counted only a few times. This chain links TRBV6-5 with TRBJ2-7; weak D call: TRBD1 (6 bases). V dropped 6 bases and J dropped 7 bases, with 19 bases sitting between them. Germline values: CDR1 MNHEY, CDR2 SVGAGI. The CDR3 runs 14 residues. This CDR3 is CASRPLGQLREQYF. The CDR3 DNA sequence: TGTGCCAGCAGACCCCTTGGACAGCTACGAGAGCAGTACTTC.

The table lists this clonotype with many counts. This rearrangement joins TRBV9 to TRBJ2-3, with 8 bases aligning to TRBD2. The CDR3 has 17 residues. The trim removed 4 bases at V and 2 bases at J, leaving 12 bases unmatched. In germline, CDR1 is SGDLS, CDR2 YYNGEE. This CDR3 is CASSSRESSGTTDTQYF. The CDR3 region has the DNA TGTGCCAGCAGCTCTCGGGAGAGTAGCGGGACCACAGATACGCAGTATTTT.

This clonotype showed up many times. The rearrangement joins TRBV27 to TRBJ2-5; 12 nucleotides line up with TRBD2. Germline assignment: CDR1 MNHEY and CDR2 SMNVEV (reference sequence). V lost 3 bases and J lost 6; bases outside the gene matches: 2. This CDR3 region has 14 residues. The CDR3 nucleotides are TGTGCCAGCAGTTTGACTAGCGGGAGCAAGACCCAGTACTTC. This sequence encodes CASSLTSGSKTQYF.

Note on this clonotype: A much larger clonotype is one base distant, so this may be a read error. The J gene is TRBJ2-7, the V gene TRBV14; D is possibly TRBD2 (5 bases). This CDR3 is 15 amino acids long. Trimming stripped 0 bases from V and 4 bases from J, with 13 bases between. Germline lookup yields CDR1 SGHDN and CDR2 FVKESK. The CDR3 DNA reads TGTGCCAGCAGCCAAGATTGGCGCGGGTGGTACGAGCAGTACTTC. As protein: CASSQDWRGWYEQYF.

In its sample, this clonotype was seen a few times. The chain employs TRBV21-1 and TRBJ2-7. TRBV21-1 is flagged as a pseudogene. CDR3 size: 14 residues. As DNA, the CDR3 is TGTGCCAGCAGCAAAGAAAAGGTTCTTGGCGAGCAGTACTTC. Amino acid sequence: CASSKEKVLGEQYF.

This clonotype showed up just a few times. The chain combines TRBV20-1 with TRBJ1-1; D gene unclear. The V and J ends lost 5 bases and 1 base respectively, with 11 bases between them. This CDR3 spans 13 amino acids. CDR1 is DFQATT and CDR2 is SNEGSKA in the germline V gene (reference sequence). CDR3 loop: CSASRWGNTEAFF. The CDR3 coding sequence is TGCAGTGCTTCCAGGTGGGGGAACACTGAAGCTTTCTTT.

This clonotype has a count of ten or more. The chain couples TRBV7-3 to TRBJ1-6, with D tentatively TRBD1 (5 bases). The V and J ends lost 4 bases and 3 bases respectively, with 13 bases between them. CDR1 and CDR2 (germline): SGHTA, FQGTGA. The length of the CDR3 is 16 residues. The CDR3 DNA follows: TGTGCCAGCAGCTATGGGACCGCCAGCTATAATTCACCCCTCCACTTT. Amino acid sequence: CASSYGTASYNSPLHF.

The chain links TRBV5-6 to TRBJ2-7, with D unresolved. V was pared by 4 bases and J by 0 bases, with 14 bases between. Germline CDR1 reads SGHDT; CDR2 reads YYEEEE. This CDR3 is 15 amino acids long. The CDR3 sequence: CASSPIRANSYEQYF. CDR3 sequence (DNA): TGTGCCAGCAGCCCAATTAGGGCCAACTCCTACGAGCAGTACTTC.

This clonotype appeared many times. The chain has TRBV3-1 and TRBJ2-3; 9 nucleotides line up with TRBD1. Per germline, CDR1 LGHDT and CDR2 YNNKEL (reference sequence). The CDR3 is 15 amino acids. V was clipped by 4 bases and J by 3 bases; unmatched bases: 5. CDR3 loop: CASSRTGGGTDTQYF. The CDR3, as DNA: TGTGCCAGCAGCCGCACAGGGGGCGGGACAGATACGCAGTATTTT.

Many counts were recorded for this clonotype. The junction does not match germline at one end; this may be a read error. The chain joins TRBV2 to TRBJ2-6; no clear D. The CDR3 has 14 residues. Per germline, CDR1 SNHLY and CDR2 FYNNEI. The CDR3 DNA reads TGTGTCAGCAGTTCCGGGTCTGGGGCCAACGTCCTGACTTTC. It encodes CVSSSGSGANVLTF. Supplemented by reference TRBV2 and TRBJ2-6, the full variable domain reads EPEVTQTPSHQVTQMGQEVILRCVPISNHLYFYWYRQILGQKVEFLVSFYNNEISEKSEIFDDQFSVERPDGSNFTLKIRSTKLEDSAMYFCVSSSGSGANVLTFGAGSRLTVL.

This clonotype was recorded a few times. This chain joins TRBV10-3 and TRBJ1-1, with no clear D. Trimming removed 8 bases at V and 2 bases at J, with 15 bases between. This CDR3 has 14 residues. In germline, CDR1 is ENHRY, CDR2 SYGVKD. As DNA, the CDR3 is TGTGCCATCCAGAACTCCCTTGGAAACACTGAAGCTTTCTTT. Its translation is CAIQNSLGNTEAFF.